One sample yielded the 26 T cell receptor beta chains listed below, sequenced in a study of identical twins. Each CDR3 protein gets one entry after TCRdb re-called the 5' RACE reads with MiXCR. The data show hundreds of thousands of distinct CDR3 sequences, 9% to 15% seen once. These data were also filed under a second study, of yellow fever vaccine responses in identical twins.

Sequencing input: PBMCs. The origin of the receptors is a woman aged 18-29 years in good health.

This clonotype was seen a handful of times. The chain combines TRBV12-3 or TRBV12-4 with TRBJ2-7; TRBD2 matches at 11 bases. J gave up 1 base and V 4 bases, and 3 bases lay outside the gene matches. The CDR3 length is 15 residues. DNA of the CDR3: TGTGCCAGCAGTTCGGGACTAGCGGAGTCCTACGAGCAGTACTTC. It is translated as CASSSGLAESYEQYF.

The chain has TRBV27 and TRBJ2-5, with TRBD2 identical over 7 bases. The length of the CDR3 is 14 residues. V lost 8 bases to trimming and J lost 7 bases; unmatched junction nucleotides: 13. Germline-derived CDR1 and CDR2 are MNHEY and SMNVEV (reference sequence). The CDR3 bases are TGTGCCAGCGCACCGTTGGGCGGGAGATCGACCCAGTACTTC. Protein: CASAPLGGRSTQYF.

This clonotype has a handful of counts. V and J are TRBV24-1 and TRBJ2-1, with TRBD1 matching over 9 bases. J gave up 7 bases and V 0 bases, and 6 bases lay outside the gene matches. The germline V gene has CDR1 KGHDR and CDR2 SFDVKD. This CDR3 contains 16 residues. The CDR3 DNA reads TGTGCCACCAGTGATTTGAGGGGACAGGGAGTGAATGAGCAGTTCTTC. Residues: CATSDLRGQGVNEQFF.

In this sample, this clonotype turned up a few times. J is TRBJ1-2 and V is TRBV5-1; 9 bases are shared with TRBD1. Germline CDR1 reads SGHRS; CDR2 reads YFSETQ. The ends lost 5 bases at V and 3 bases at J; junction bases unmatched: 8. CDR3 length equals 15 residues. CDR3 residues: CASSRNRGRDYGYTF. The CDR3 coding sequence is TGCGCCAGCAGTCGTAACAGGGGGCGCGACTATGGCTACACCTTC.

The chain links TRBV20-1 to TRBJ2-1; D is uncertain. Trimming took off 4 bases at V and 7 bases at J, with 11 bases between the two ends. Germline V lookup: CDR1 DFQATT, CDR2 SNEGSKA (reference sequence). The CDR3 loop spans 12 amino acids. This chain's CDR3 is CSATILRNEQFF. For the CDR3, the DNA is TGCAGTGCTACGATTTTGAGGAATGAGCAGTTCTTC.

This chain connects TRBV20-1 to TRBJ2-4, with a possible D match to TRBD1 (6 bases). Deletions cut 6 bases from V and 0 bases from J, with 15 bases between. This CDR3 has 15 residues. Germline V gives CDR1 DFQATT, CDR2 SNEGSKA (reference sequence). The CDR3 DNA follows: TGCAGTGCAATCCAGGGGATAGGAGCCAAAAACATTCAGTACTTC. It codes for CSAIQGIGAKNIQYF.

The CDR3 here is CATPYTTGELFF. DNA of the CDR3: TGTGCCACCCCATATACAACCGGGGAGCTGTTTTTT. The chain joins TRBV6-1 to TRBJ2-2; D remains ambiguous. Looked up from germline, CDR1 is MNHNS and CDR2 is SASEGT. The CDR3 is 12 residues long. Trimming stripped 10 bases from V and 5 bases from J, with 11 bases between.

The chain combines TRBV20-1 with TRBJ2-3; D not resolved. This CDR3 contains 12 residues. V dropped 6 bases and J dropped 3 bases, with 10 bases sitting between them. The germline CDR1 and CDR2 sequences are DFQATT and SNEGSKA (reference sequence). CDR3 coding DNA: TGCAGTGCCGAAGGAGTTACAGATACGCAGTATTTT. Protein sequence: CSAEGVTDTQYF.

V and J are TRBV10-3 and TRBJ2-3, with TRBD2 matching 8 bases. The length of the CDR3 is 15 residues. Germline assignment: CDR1 ENHRY and CDR2 SYGVKD. With V trimmed by 5 bases and J by 4 bases, 8 bases remained unmatched. The CDR3 region is CAISSSGGPSDTQYF. CDR3 coding DNA: TGTGCCATCAGTTCCAGCGGGGGCCCGTCAGATACGCAGTATTTT.

As DNA, the CDR3 is TGCGCCAGCAGCTTGGAGGGACCAGGGAACAATGAGCAGTTCTTC. Its translation: CASSLEGPGNNEQFF. The rearrangement uses TRBV5-1 and TRBJ2-1; tentatively, D is TRBD1 or TRBD2 (5 bases each). The CDR3 contains 15 residues. Germline V CDR1 and CDR2: SGHRS, YFSETQ. Trimming took off 0 bases at V and 5 bases at J, with 12 bases between the two ends.

This clonotype was counted between two and nine times. The gene calls are TRBV5-5 and TRBJ1-1, with D tentatively TRBD1 (6 bases). Trimming took off 5 bases at V and 1 base at J, with 15 bases between the two ends. Germline V gene lookup returns CDR1 SGHKS and CDR2 YYEKEE (reference sequence). The CDR3 is made up of 15 amino acids. The CDR3 is CASRNPRTANTEAFF. For the CDR3, the DNA is TGTGCCAGCAGGAACCCGCGGACAGCGAACACTGAAGCTTTCTTT.

This clonotype occurred a few times. The chain recombines TRBV7-8 with TRBJ2-7; TRBD2 matches at 9 bases. The CDR3 runs to 14 residues. Germline loops: CDR1 SGHVS, CDR2 FQNEAQ. J lost 2 bases, V lost 5 bases, and 4 bases had no gene match. DNA of the CDR3: TGTGCCAGCAGCCTTAGCGGGAGACCCTACGAGCAGTACTTC. Protein product: CASSLSGRPYEQYF.

This clonotype was recorded a few times. This chain joins TRBV7-2 and TRBJ2-1; D is perhaps TRBD2 (6 bases). This CDR3 comprises 15 residues. CDR1 is SGHTA, CDR2 FQGNSA, per germline. Trimming took 5 bases from V and 4 from J, leaving 15 bases between them. The CDR3 coding sequence is TGTGCCAGCAGCCCCCGGGTGGGGGGATACAATGAGCAGTTCTTC. Residues: CASSPRVGGYNEQFF.

The chain employs TRBV2 and TRBJ2-5, with TRBD2 matching over 14 bases. Germline V gene data show CDR1 as SNHLY and CDR2 as FYNNEI. The CDR3 is made up of 17 amino acids. V shed 1 base, J shed 5 bases, and the junction held 6 bases outside the gene matches. The DNA of the CDR3 is TGTGCCAGCAGTGAAGGACTAGCGGGAGGGTCTGGGGAGACCCAGTACTTC. This gives the protein CASSEGLAGGSGETQYF.

This clonotype came up many times. The chain has TRBV12-3 or TRBV12-4 and TRBJ2-3, with TRBD2 matching 7 bases. Trimming took 8 bases from V and 1 from J; bases not matched to a gene: 3. The CDR3 length is 13 residues. The CDR3 here is CASVRGGTDTQYF. CDR3 in DNA: TGTGCCAGCGTCCGGGGGGGCACAGATACGCAGTATTTT.

The chain has TRBV2 and TRBJ2-1; 9 nucleotides align to TRBD1. Unmatched junction bases numbered 7, after V lost 10 bases and J lost 0 bases. This CDR3 region has 15 residues. From germline, CDR1 is SNHLY and CDR2 FYNNEI. DNA for the CDR3: TGTGCCACACACAGGGGGCAAGTCTCCTACAATGAGCAGTTCTTC. Translating it yields CATHRGQVSYNEQFF. The entire variable domain, with the rest obtained from reference TRBV2 and TRBJ2-1, is as follows: EPEVTQTPSHQVTQMGQEVILRCVPISNHLYFYWYRQILGQKVEFLVSFYNNEISEKSEIFDDQFSVERPDGSNFTLKIRSTKLEDSAMYFCATHRGQVSYNEQFFGPGTRLTVL.

This sequence joins TRBV29-1 and TRBJ1-2; no firm D call. The V end was cut by 4 bases, the J end by 8 bases, with 11 bases between. CDR3 length: 11 amino acids. Germline V lookup: CDR1 SQVTM, CDR2 ANQGSEA. CDR3 coding DNA: TGCAGCGTTGTTGGGTTAGGAGGCTACACCTTC. It is translated as CSVVGLGGYTF.

The chain couples TRBV4-1 to TRBJ1-4; D unresolved. Germline V gene data show CDR1 as MGHRA and CDR2 as YSYEKL. Trimming left V 0 bases short and J 0 bases short, with 17 bases between. The CDR3 covers 19 residues. The CDR3 DNA reads TGCGCCAGCAGCCAAGATACAGCACAAACGTATGCAACTAATGAAAAACTGTTTTTT. Protein sequence: CASSQDTAQTYATNEKLFF.

CDR3 DNA: TGCAGTGCTAGAGATCCAAGCGTAGGTCCCAATGAGCAGTTCTTC. Translation gives CSARDPSVGPNEQFF. V is TRBV20-1 and J is TRBJ2-1; the D is unclear. The CDR3 totals 15 residues. The germline gives CDR1 DFQATT, CDR2 SNEGSKA (reference sequence). Trimming took off 0 bases at V and 6 bases at J, with 15 bases between the two ends.

V is TRBV7-9 and J is TRBJ2-5; D ambiguous. Trimming took off 5 bases at V and 1 base at J, with 11 bases between the two ends. Per the germline V gene, CDR1 is SEHNR and CDR2 is FQNEAQ (reference sequence). The CDR3 has 14 amino acids. CDR3 sequence: CASSPGPLQETQYF. The CDR3 bases are TGTGCCAGCAGCCCAGGCCCTCTCCAAGAGACCCAGTACTTC. Full variable domain (missing parts from reference TRBV7-9 and TRBJ2-5): DTGVSQNPRHKITKRGQNVTFRCDPISEHNRLYWYRQTLGQGPEFLTYFQNEAQLEKSRLLSDRFSAERPKGSFSTLEIQRTEQGDSAMYLCASSPGPLQETQYFGPGTRLLVL.

The chain has TRBV27 and TRBJ2-7; 7 bases map to TRBD1. This CDR3 comprises 12 residues. J lost 5 bases, V lost 7 bases, and 5 bases had no gene match. The germline gives CDR1 MNHEY, CDR2 SMNVEV (reference sequence). The CDR3 protein is CASTRQGHEQYV. In DNA form, the CDR3 reads TGTGCCAGCACCCGACAGGGCCACGAGCAGTACGTC.

This clonotype was picked up many times. This chain joins TRBV7-9 and TRBJ1-5; 7 nucleotides line up with TRBD1. The CDR3 runs to 14 residues. The germline V gene has CDR1 SEHNR and CDR2 FQNEAQ (reference sequence). V shed 5 bases, J shed 3 bases, and the junction held 4 bases outside the gene matches. CDR3 coding DNA: TGTGCCAGCAGCCCTACAGGGGACAATCAGCCCCAGCATTTT. It specifies CASSPTGDNQPQHF.

As to this clonotype: Given the absence of the conserved phenylalanine or tryptophan at the CDR3 end, a read error is likely. V and J are TRBV5-1 and TRBJ2-7; D uncertain. This CDR3 has 11 amino acids. The V end lost 0 bases, the J end lost 5 bases, and 3 bases lay between the germline ends. Germline CDR1 and CDR2: SGHRS and YFSETQ. Here the CDR3 reads CASSLEHEQYI. The CDR3 region has the DNA TGCGCCAGCAGCTTGGAACACGAGCAGTACATC.

The V and J genes are TRBV20-1 and TRBJ2-3; 9 bases match TRBD2. This CDR3 region has 17 residues. V lost 2 bases, J lost 4 bases, and 13 bases stayed unmatched. In germline, CDR1 is DFQATT, CDR2 SNEGSKA (reference sequence). CDR3: CSARSRGRVWGPDTQYF. CDR3 nucleotides: TGCAGTGCTAGATCGCGCGGGAGGGTTTGGGGTCCAGATACGCAGTATTTT.

This clonotype was recorded only once. This CDR3 reads CASSARGRAGVYNEQFF. CDR3 nucleotide sequence: TGTGCCAGCAGCGCGAGGGGACGAGCGGGGGTCTACAATGAGCAGTTCTTC. The chain combines TRBV7-3 with TRBJ2-1; TRBD2 agrees at 8 bases. This CDR3 has 17 amino acids. Germline assignment: CDR1 SGHTA and CDR2 FQGTGA. The junction had 12 bases not matched to a gene; V was cut back by 5 bases and J by 3 bases.

This clonotype was seen repeatedly, ten times or more. This chain connects TRBV12-3 or TRBV12-4 to TRBJ2-1; TRBD2 aligns across 14 bases. The CDR3 contains 15 residues. Trimming cost V 6 bases and J 8 bases; bases outside gene matches: 6. The CDR3 sequence: CASSPGLAGGHEQFF. The CDR3 DNA is TGTGCCAGCAGCCCAGGACTAGCGGGAGGTCATGAGCAGTTCTTC.